This entry concerns a single TCR beta chain. Antigen: not known. The data derive from a study of T cell responses to AZD1222 COVID-19 vaccine. The protocol was immunoSEQ multiplex PCR, while the TCRdb copy is restricted to in-frame clones and leaves out a portion. The profile covers 170,000 or so clones, with 85% to 95% appearing a single time and 0.95% to 1.3% taken by the ten largest. This CDR3 contains 12 residues. With V trimmed by 4 bases and J by 13 bases, 10 bases remained unmatched. Germline V gene data show CDR1 as SGHDT and CDR2 as YYEEEE. General study points: Donors skewed white British and female; clonal diversity was possibly underestimated. Of the AZD1222 recipients, only 5 or 6 were seropositive at baseline.

The chain is built from TRBV5-6 and TRBJ1-1; 7 bases are a match to TRBD1. The sample was peripheral blood, taken 28 days after the second dose of the MenACWY control vaccine. The clonotype was recovered from an adult who received the MenACWY meningococcal vaccine as a control. CDR3 nucleotides: TGTGCCAGCAGCATAGGGACAGCCGTAGGTTTCTTT. Protein product: CASSIGTAVGFF.